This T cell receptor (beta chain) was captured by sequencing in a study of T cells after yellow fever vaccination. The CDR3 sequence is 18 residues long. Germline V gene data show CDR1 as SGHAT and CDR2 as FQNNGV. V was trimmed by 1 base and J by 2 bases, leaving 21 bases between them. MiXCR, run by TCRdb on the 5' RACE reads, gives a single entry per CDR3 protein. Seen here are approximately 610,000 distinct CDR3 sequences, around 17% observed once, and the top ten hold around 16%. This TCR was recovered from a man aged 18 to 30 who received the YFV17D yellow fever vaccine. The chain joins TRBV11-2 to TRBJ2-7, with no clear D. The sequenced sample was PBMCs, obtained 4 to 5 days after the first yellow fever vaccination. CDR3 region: CASSLGYTLLGGTYEQYV. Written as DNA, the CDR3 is TGTGCCAGCAGCTTAGGGTACACCCTTTTGGGCGGTACCTACGAGCAGTACGTC.